The clone carrying this TCR beta chain was seen at least ten times. Its target is unknown. This entry comes from a study of T cells after posttransplantation cyclophosphamide. Points from the study as a whole: Tissue-infiltrating T cells from skin or gut overlapped little with blood T cells. Later post-transplant blood repertoires were often dominated by donor CD8+ memory clones.

The CDR3 is 15 amino acids. Losses at the gene ends were 5 bases for V and 2 bases for J; bases not matched to a gene: 5. Germline assignment: CDR1 LNHDA and CDR2 SQIVND (reference sequence). Method: immunoSEQ multiplex PCR; TCRdb's copy keeps in-frame clones and lacks some. Listed for the sample are over 35,000 clones, none seen a single time. The related graft donor's blood sample was taken on the day of bone marrow donation. This chain links TRBV19 with TRBJ2-1, with TRBD1 matching over 8 bases. The sequence derives from a man aged 45 to 65 in good health, CMV-negative, and a related stem cell transplant donor. The sample consisted of PBMCs. The CDR3 loop reads CASSPTGDPYNEQFF. The CDR3 region has the DNA TGTGCCAGTAGTCCGACAGGGGACCCCTACAATGAGCAGTTCTTC.